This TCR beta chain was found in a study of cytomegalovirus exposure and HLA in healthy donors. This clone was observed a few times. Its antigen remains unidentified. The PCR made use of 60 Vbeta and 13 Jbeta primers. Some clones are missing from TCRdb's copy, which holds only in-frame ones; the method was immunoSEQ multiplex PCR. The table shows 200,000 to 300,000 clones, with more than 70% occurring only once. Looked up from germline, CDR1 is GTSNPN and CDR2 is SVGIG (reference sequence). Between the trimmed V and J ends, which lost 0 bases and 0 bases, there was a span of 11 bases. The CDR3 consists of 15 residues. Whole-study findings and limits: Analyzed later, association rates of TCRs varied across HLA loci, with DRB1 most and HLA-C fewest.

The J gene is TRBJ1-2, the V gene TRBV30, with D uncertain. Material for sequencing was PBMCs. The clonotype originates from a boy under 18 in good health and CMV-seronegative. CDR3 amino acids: CAWSVSGRANYGYTF. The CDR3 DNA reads TGTGCCTGGAGTGTATCAGGTCGAGCTAACTATGGCTACACCTTC. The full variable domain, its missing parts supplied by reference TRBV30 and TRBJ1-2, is SQTIHQWPATLVQPVGSPLSLECTVEGTSNPNLYWYRQAAGRGLQLLFYSVGIGQISSEVPQNLSASRPQDRQFILSSKKLLLSDSGFYLCAWSVSGRANYGYTFGSGTRLTVV.